The sequence of this T cell receptor beta chain was determined in a study of blood T cell repertoires in COVID-19. In the study overall: T cells, B-cell-depleted T cells, or PBMCs provided the cDNA or gDNA that served as material.

The CDR3 runs 14 residues. Germline V gene lookup returns CDR1 MNHEY and CDR2 SVGAGI. Trimming took 6 bases from V and 7 from J; bases not matched to a gene: 5. Measured with immunoSEQ multiplex PCR; TCRdb has only the in-frame clones, and not every one. Seen here are 250,000 to 350,000 clones, about 90% observed once, and the top ten hold around 8%. The sample was peripheral blood. This TCR was sampled from a woman between 50 and 59 years old who had recovered from COVID-19. The V gene is TRBV6-5, the J gene TRBJ2-1, with TRBD2 matching 11 bases. DNA for the CDR3: TGTGCCAGCAGATCTGGGACTAGCGGTAATGAGCAGTTCTTC. The encoded protein is CASRSGTSGNEQFF.